This passage covers 19 T cell receptor beta chains from one sample sequenced in a study of blood T cell repertoires in COVID-19. Measured with immunoSEQ multiplex PCR; TCRdb has only the in-frame clones, and not every one. The sample consists of fewer than 150,000 clones, over 75% of them appearing once. The sequenced material came from peripheral blood. The receptors originated from a man aged 50-59 years with acute or convalescent COVID-19.

V is TRBV6-6 and J is TRBJ2-3, with D tentatively TRBD1 (5 bases). Between the trimmed V and J ends, which lost 0 bases and 4 bases, there was a span of 14 bases. CDR3 length equals 16 residues. The germline gives CDR1 MNHNY, CDR2 SVGAGI (reference sequence). The CDR3 DNA sequence: TGTGCCAGCAGTTACTCGCCGCAGGGTTGGGCAGATACGCAGTATTTT. Translation gives CASSYSPQGWADTQYF.

V is TRBV6-1 and J is TRBJ2-1; a weak D match, TRBD1 (6 bases). The CDR3 runs 16 residues. Between the trimmed V and J ends, which lost 2 bases and 6 bases, there was a span of 17 bases. The germline V gene encodes CDR1 MNHNS and CDR2 SASEGT. In DNA form, the CDR3 reads TGTGCCAGCAGTGAACGCCACAGGGAAGAGTCCAATGAGCAGTTCTTC. This codes for CASSERHREESNEQFF.

The V call is TRBV28, the J call TRBJ1-1, with D possibly TRBD1 on 5 matching bases. Germline CDR1 and CDR2: MDHEN and SYDVKM. With 4 bases removed from V and 6 bases from J, the gap between germline ends came to 15 bases. CDR3 length: 14 amino acids. CDR3 in DNA: TGTGCCAGCAGTTCCCCAGGAGGGGTCGCTGAAGCTTTCTTT. Translation: CASSSPGGVAEAFF.

The chain employs TRBV29-1 and TRBJ1-3, with D hard to call. The CDR3 consists of 12 residues. Trimming removed 6 bases from V and 7 bases from J, with 13 bases in between. CDR1 is SQVTM, CDR2 ANQGSEA, per germline. In nucleotides, the CDR3 is TGCAGCGTGGAACTGGCGGGGAACACCATATATTTT. It translates to CSVELAGNTIYF.

In this sample, this clone turned up once. The rearrangement joins TRBV2 to TRBJ2-7; 11 bases fit TRBD1. Germline CDR1 and CDR2: SNHLY and FYNNEI. The CDR3 extends over 14 amino acids. Germline trimming cut 7 bases from V and 7 bases from J; bases unmatched to any gene: 9. The DNA of the CDR3 is TGTGCCAGCAAGGGAGAGGGACAGGGGGGAGAGCAGTACGTC. As protein: CASKGEGQGGEQYV.

This clone was picked up one time. The rearrangement joins TRBV9 to TRBJ1-1; D perhaps matches TRBD1 (5 bases). This CDR3 is built from 13 residues. Germline-derived CDR1 and CDR2 are SGDLS and YYNGEE. V lost 1 base to trimming and J lost 1 base, with 5 bases between them. The CDR3: CASSVTGNTEAFF. CDR3 bases: TGTGCCAGCAGCGTAACAGGGAACACTGAAGCTTTCTTT.

The chain carries TRBV4-1 and TRBJ1-2, with D perhaps matching TRBD1 (6 bases). This CDR3 is 14 amino acids long. Germline V gene sequence: CDR1 MGHRA, CDR2 YSYEKL. The V and J ends lost 4 bases and 4 bases respectively, with 13 bases between them. The CDR3 DNA is TGCGCCAGCAGCCCTTGGACAGCGGTCTATGGCTACACCTTC. Its translation: CASSPWTAVYGYTF.

The rearrangement links TRBV5-1 to TRBJ1-1, with D possibly being TRBD1 (6 bases). The length of the CDR3 is 14 residues. The ends were cut back, 1 base at V and 5 bases at J, with 12 bases in the middle. CDR1 SGHRS and CDR2 YFSETQ come from the germline V gene. CDR3 amino acids: CASSLTQGSTEAFF. In DNA form, the CDR3 reads TGCGCCAGCAGCTTGACACAGGGAAGTACTGAAGCTTTCTTT. The full variable domain, rest sourced from reference TRBV5-1 and TRBJ1-1, is KAGVTQTPRYLIKTRGQQVTLSCSPISGHRSVSWYQQTPGQGLQFLFEYFSETQRNKGNFPGRFSGRQFSNSRSEMNVSTLELGDSALYLCASSLTQGSTEAFFGQGTRLTVV.

This chain joins TRBV3-1 (or the pseudogene TRBV3-2) and TRBJ2-3, with D hard to call. The ends were cut back, 2 bases at V and 0 bases at J, with 9 bases in the middle. The CDR3 extends over 15 amino acids. CDR1 LGHDT and CDR2 YNNKEL come from the germline V gene (reference sequence). The CDR3 protein is CASSQLVTSTDTQYF. CDR3 coding DNA: TGTGCCAGCAGCCAATTAGTGACTAGCACAGATACGCAGTATTTT.

V gene TRBV19 combines with J gene TRBJ1-2; 7 nucleotides align to TRBD1. The trim removed 1 base at V and 4 bases at J, leaving 3 bases unmatched. Germline CDR1 reads LNHDA; CDR2 reads SQIVND (reference sequence). This CDR3 region has 14 residues. CDR3 protein: CASSIVGQAYGYTF. CDR3 nucleotide sequence: TGTGCCAGTAGTATAGTCGGACAGGCCTATGGCTACACCTTC.

V is TRBV6-1 and J is TRBJ1-4; D gene unclear. This CDR3 contains 14 residues. CDR1 and CDR2 (germline): MNHNS, SASEGT. Trimming removed 3 bases at V and 2 bases at J, with 7 bases between. For the CDR3, the DNA is TGTGCCAGCAGTGACGCAGTTACTAATGAAAAACTGTTTTTT. Its translation is CASSDAVTNEKLFF.

The sample holds a few counts of this clone. The V gene is TRBV5-6, the J gene TRBJ1-1, with D hard to call. Per the germline V gene, CDR1 is SGHDT and CDR2 is YYEEEE. Trimming shortened V by 2 bases and J by 1 base, and 9 bases separated the two germline ends. The CDR3 covers 14 residues. Written as DNA, the CDR3 is TGTGCCAGCAGCTTCGGTTTCGAGAACACTGAAGCTTTCTTT. It specifies CASSFGFENTEAFF.

V and J are TRBV19 and TRBJ2-3; 9 nucleotides match TRBD1. This CDR3 is 14 amino acids long. Germline assignment: CDR1 LNHDA and CDR2 SQIVND (reference sequence). The trim removed 4 bases at V and 3 bases at J, leaving 2 bases unmatched. The CDR3 loop is CASSTGQGTDTQYF. CDR3 bases: TGTGCCAGTAGTACGGGACAGGGAACAGATACGCAGTATTTT.

The chain joins TRBV6-6 to TRBJ1-2, with a weak D call TRBD1 (6 bases). V lost 5 bases and J 3 bases, leaving 10 bases between the germline ends. There are 13 residues in the CDR3. Germline CDR1 reads MNHNY; CDR2 reads SVGAGI (reference sequence). In DNA form, the CDR3 reads TGTGCCAGCAGTCCAGGGGCCGACTATGGCTACACCTTC. It encodes CASSPGADYGYTF.

The CDR3 reads CASSLSGQGDEKLFF. The CDR3 DNA is TGTGCCAGCAGCTTATCTGGGCAGGGCGATGAAAAACTGTTTTTT. J is TRBJ1-4 and V is TRBV7-2; D might be TRBD1 (5 bases). This CDR3 comprises 15 residues. V was trimmed by 2 bases and J by 6 bases, leaving 13 bases between them. Germline CDR1 SGHTA, CDR2 FQGNSA.

The chain recombines TRBV5-1 with TRBJ2-5; D is unclear. The V end lost 1 base, the J end lost 5 bases, and 9 bases lay between the germline ends. The germline CDR1 and CDR2 sequences are SGHRS and YFSETQ. The CDR3 has 13 amino acids. In DNA form, the CDR3 reads TGCGCCAGCAGCTTGAGTGCGAGGGAGACCCAGTACTTC. Its protein product is CASSLSARETQYF.

The genes are TRBV9 and TRBJ1-2; 9 bases are shared with TRBD1. This CDR3 spans 16 amino acids. Trimming at V came to 0 bases and at J to 2 bases, leaving 5 bases not matched to a gene. The germline V gene has CDR1 SGDLS and CDR2 YYNGEE. This chain's CDR3 is CASSVAGTGPNYGYTF. The CDR3 DNA reads TGTGCCAGCAGCGTAGCCGGGACAGGGCCGAACTATGGCTACACCTTC.

V gene TRBV12-5 combines with J gene TRBJ2-1; the D gene is possibly TRBD1 (5 bases). Germline V CDR1 and CDR2: LGHNT, FRNRAP. The V gene lost 6 bases and the J gene lost 5 bases, with 8 bases spanning the gap. The CDR3 covers 12 residues. The CDR3 loop reads CASGPRDNEQFF. The CDR3 DNA reads TGTGCTAGTGGACCCAGGGACAATGAGCAGTTCTTC. Filled out from reference TRBV12-5 and TRBJ2-1, the complete variable domain reads DARVTQTPRHKVTEMGQEVTMRCQPILGHNTVFWYRQTMMQGLELLAYFRNRAPLDDSGMPKDRFSAEMPDATLATLKIQPSEPRDSAVYFCASGPRDNEQFFGPGTRLTVL.

The CDR3 region has the DNA TGCGCCAGCAGCTTGGCCTTGGAGACAGGGGGTCATGAAAAACTGTTTTTT. Amino acid sequence: CASSLALETGGHEKLFF. The rearrangement links TRBV5-1 to TRBJ1-4; TRBD1 agrees at 9 bases. The CDR3 extends over 17 amino acids. Looked up from germline, CDR1 is SGHRS and CDR2 is YFSETQ. After removal of 0 bases from V and 6 bases from J, the junction contained 9 bases not matched to a gene.